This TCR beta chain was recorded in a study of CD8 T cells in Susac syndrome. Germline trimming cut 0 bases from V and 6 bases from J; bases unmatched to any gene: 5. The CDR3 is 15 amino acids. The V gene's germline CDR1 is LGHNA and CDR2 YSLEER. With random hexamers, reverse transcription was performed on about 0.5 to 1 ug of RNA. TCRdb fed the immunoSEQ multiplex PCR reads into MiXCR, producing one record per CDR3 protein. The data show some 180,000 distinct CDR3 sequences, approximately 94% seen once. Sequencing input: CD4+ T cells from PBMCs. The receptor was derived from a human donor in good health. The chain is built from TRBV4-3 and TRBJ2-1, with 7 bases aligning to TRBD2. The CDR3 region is CASSQEWGRVNEQFF. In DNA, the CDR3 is TGCGCCAGCAGCCAAGAATGGGGGAGGGTCAATGAGCAGTTCTTC.